The present T cell receptor (beta chain) was sequenced within a study of T cell clones after liver transplantation. To note about this clone: Its antigen is undetermined.

The protocol was immunoSEQ multiplex PCR, while the TCRdb copy is restricted to in-frame clones and leaves out a portion. Found here are about 120,000 clones, less than 95% of them singletons; the top ten hold 0.83%. Trimming removed 0 bases from V and 2 bases from J, with 9 bases in between. The CDR3 is 14 amino acids. CDR1 and CDR2 from the germline V gene are SGHRS and YFSETQ. Whole-study results and caveats: Compared with third party-reactive sequences, donor-reactive ones declined more, independent of withdrawal success.

The TCR originated in a human patient who received a liver transplant. Some T cells here may be from the graft donor. The source material was CD4+ T cells from blood, sampled 12 months after liver transplant. The chain uses TRBV5-1 and TRBJ2-7, with D perhaps matching TRBD1 (5 bases). The CDR3 nucleotides are TGCGCCAGCAGCTTGGTTCTCAGGGCCTACGAGCAGTACTTC. It is translated as CASSLVLRAYEQYF.